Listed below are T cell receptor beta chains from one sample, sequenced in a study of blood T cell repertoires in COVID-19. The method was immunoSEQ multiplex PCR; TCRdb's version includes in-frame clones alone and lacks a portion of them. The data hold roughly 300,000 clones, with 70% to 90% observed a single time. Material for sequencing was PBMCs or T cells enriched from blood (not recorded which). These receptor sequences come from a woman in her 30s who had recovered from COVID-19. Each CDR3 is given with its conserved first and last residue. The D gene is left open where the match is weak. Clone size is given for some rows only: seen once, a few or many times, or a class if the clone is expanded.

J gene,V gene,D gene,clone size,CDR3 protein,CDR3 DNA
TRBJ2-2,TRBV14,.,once,CASSLLPGRGPTGELFF,TGTGCCAGCAGCCTCCTACCGGGGCGGGGCCCCACCGGGGAGCTGTTTTTT
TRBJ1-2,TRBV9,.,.,CASSVEDSRRGYTF,TGTGCCAGCAGCGTAGAGGACAGCCGGAGGGGCTACACCTTC
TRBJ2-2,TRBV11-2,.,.,CASSPDLGSSGGELFF,TGTGCCAGCAGCCCAGACCTGGGGAGCTCCGGAGGGGAGCTGTTTTTT
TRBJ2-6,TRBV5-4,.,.,CASNPIAGANVLTF,TGTGCCAGCAACCCTATTGCAGGGGCCAACGTCCTGACTTTC
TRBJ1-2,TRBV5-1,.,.,CASSLAGSTSYGYTF,TGCGCCAGCAGCTTGGCGGGTAGCACTAGCTATGGCTACACCTTC
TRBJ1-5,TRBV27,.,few,CASSLLNGAGASNQPQHF,TGTGCCAGCAGTTTATTAAACGGAGCTGGGGCCAGCAATCAGCCCCAGCATTTT
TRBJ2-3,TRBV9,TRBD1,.,CASSYTGQTSTDTQYF,TGTGCCAGCAGTTACACGGGACAGACAAGCACAGATACGCAGTATTTT
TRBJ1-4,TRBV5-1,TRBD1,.,CASSPWTGEHEKLFF,TGCGCCAGCAGCCCCTGGACAGGAGAACATGAAAAACTGTTTTTT
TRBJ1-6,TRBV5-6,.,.,CASSFGQGNSPLHF,TGTGCCAGCAGCTTTGGCCAGGGTAATTCACCCCTCCACTTT
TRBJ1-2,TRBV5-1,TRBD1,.,CASSSRTGNFDGYTF,TGCGCCAGCAGCTCCCGGACAGGTAACTTCGATGGCTACACCTTC
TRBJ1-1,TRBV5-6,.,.,CASSLLRGTEAFF,TGTGCCAGCAGCTTGCTGCGTGGCACTGAAGCTTTCTTT
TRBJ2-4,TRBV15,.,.,CATSRGGELAKNIQYF,TGTGCCACCAGCAGAGGGGGGGAACTAGCCAAAAACATTCAGTACTTC
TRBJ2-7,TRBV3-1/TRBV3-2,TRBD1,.,CASSQGGAGGYEQYF,TGTGCCAGCAGCCAAGGGGGAGCAGGGGGCTACGAGCAGTACTTC
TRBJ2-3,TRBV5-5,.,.,CASSLGGGRTDTQYF,TGTGCCAGCAGCTTGGGTGGGGGCCGCACAGATACGCAGTATTTT
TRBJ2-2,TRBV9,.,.,CASTLGSVGELFF,TGTGCCTCAACCCTCGGGTCGGTCGGGGAGCTGTTTTTT
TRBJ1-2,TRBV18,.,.,CASSPEQGGYTF,TGTGCCAGCTCACCAGAACAGGGTGGCTACACCTTC
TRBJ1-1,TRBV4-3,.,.,CASSQVGSKNTEAFF,TGCGCCAGCAGCCAAGTGGGCAGCAAGAACACTGAAGCTTTCTTT
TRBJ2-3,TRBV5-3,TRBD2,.,CARSPSGVGTDTQYF,TGTGCCAGAAGCCCTAGCGGGGTAGGTACAGATACGCAGTATTTT
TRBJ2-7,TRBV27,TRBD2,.,CASSFGGRTLYEQYF,TGTGCCAGCAGTTTCGGGGGGAGGACCCTCTACGAGCAGTACTTC